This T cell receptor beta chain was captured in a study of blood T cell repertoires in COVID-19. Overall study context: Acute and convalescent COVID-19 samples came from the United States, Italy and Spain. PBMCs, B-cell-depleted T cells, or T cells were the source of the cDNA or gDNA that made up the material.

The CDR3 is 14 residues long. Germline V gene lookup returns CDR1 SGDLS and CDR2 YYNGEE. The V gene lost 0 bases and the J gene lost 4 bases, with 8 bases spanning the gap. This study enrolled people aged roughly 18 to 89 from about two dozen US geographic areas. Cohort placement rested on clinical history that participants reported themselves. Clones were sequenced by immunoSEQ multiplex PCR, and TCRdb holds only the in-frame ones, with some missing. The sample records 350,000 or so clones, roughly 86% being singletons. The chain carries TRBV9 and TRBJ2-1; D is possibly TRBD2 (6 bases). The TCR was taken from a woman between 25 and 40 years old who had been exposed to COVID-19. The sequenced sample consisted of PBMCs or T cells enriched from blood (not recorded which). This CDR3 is CASSVEAGYNEQFF. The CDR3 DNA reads TGTGCCAGCAGCGTAGAGGCGGGGTACAATGAGCAGTTCTTC.